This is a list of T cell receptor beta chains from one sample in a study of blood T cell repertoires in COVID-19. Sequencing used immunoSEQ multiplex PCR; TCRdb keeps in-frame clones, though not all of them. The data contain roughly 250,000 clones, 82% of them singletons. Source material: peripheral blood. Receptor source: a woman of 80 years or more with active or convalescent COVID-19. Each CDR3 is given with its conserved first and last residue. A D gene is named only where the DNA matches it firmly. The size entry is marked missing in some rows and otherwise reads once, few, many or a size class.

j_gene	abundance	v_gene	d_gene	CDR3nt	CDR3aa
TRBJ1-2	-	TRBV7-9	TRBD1	TGTGCCAGCAGCTTAGCGGTTGGACAGGTGATGGGTGGCTACACCTTC	CASSLAVGQVMGGYTF
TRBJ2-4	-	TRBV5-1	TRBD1	TGCGCCAGCAGCTTGGGGGAGGACAGGGAGGTAGCCAAAAACATTCAGTACTTC	CASSLGEDREVAKNIQYF
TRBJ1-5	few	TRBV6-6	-	TGTGCCAGCAGTTACTCGAGGACGGGGGATCAGCCCCAGCATTTT	CASSYSRTGDQPQHF
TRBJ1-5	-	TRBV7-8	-	TGTGCCAGCAGCTTAGTTTCGGGTAACAATCAGCCCCAGCATTTT	CASSLVSGNNQPQHF
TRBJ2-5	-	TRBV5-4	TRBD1	TGTGCCAGCAGCTCCGGAGCACAGGGGGAACAAGAGACCCAGTACTTC	CASSSGAQGEQETQYF
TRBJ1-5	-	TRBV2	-	TGTGCCAGCAGTGATGGCGGGTTGCGCAATCAGCCCCAGCATTTT	CASSDGGLRNQPQHF
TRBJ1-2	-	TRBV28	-	TGTGCCAGCAGACCAGGGGATGGCTACACCTTC	CASRPGDGYTF
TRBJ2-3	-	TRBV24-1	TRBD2	TGTGCCACCAGTGGTTCGACTAGCTGGTCTAGTCGAGGTACGCAGTATTTT	CATSGSTSWSSRGTQYF
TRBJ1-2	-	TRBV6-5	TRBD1	TGTGCCAGCAGTTACTCGACAGGGAGCTACACCTTC	CASSYSTGSYTF
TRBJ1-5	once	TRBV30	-	TGTGCCTGGAGTGTACAGGGAGTTCAGCCCCAGCATTTT	CAWSVQGVQPQHF
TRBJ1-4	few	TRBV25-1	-	TGTGCCAGCAGTGAAAGTCACAGTCCAACTAATGAAAAACTGTTTTTT	CASSESHSPTNEKLFF
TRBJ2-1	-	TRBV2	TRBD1	TGTGCCAGCAGCCGACAGGGGCGGTACAATGAGCAGTTCTTC	CASSRQGRYNEQFF
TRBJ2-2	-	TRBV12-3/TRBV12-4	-	TGTGCCAGCAGTCTTACAGGTCCCGGGGAGCTGTTTTTT	CASSLTGPGELFF
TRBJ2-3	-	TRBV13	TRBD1	TGTGCCAGCAGCCGGACAGGGCTTTCATCCACAGATACGCAGTATTTT	CASSRTGLSSTDTQYF
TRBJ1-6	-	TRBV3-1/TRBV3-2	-	TGTGCCAGCAGCCATTTACAGGGAATTAATTCACCCCTCCACTTT	CASSHLQGINSPLHF
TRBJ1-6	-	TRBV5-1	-	TGCGCCAGCAGCTTGGTGGGGAGTAGAGGTTCACCCCTCCACTTT	CASSLVGSRGSPLHF
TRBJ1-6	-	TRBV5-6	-	TGTGCCAGCAGCTTGTCCGATTATGGCTCACCCCTCCACTTT	CASSLSDYGSPLHF